The rows below give T cell receptor beta chains drawn from one sample of a study of CD8 T cells in Susac syndrome. TCRdb re-derived calls from the immunoSEQ multiplex PCR reads in MiXCR, one entry per CDR3 protein. The sample yields about 300,000 distinct CDR3 sequences, 65% to 90% seen once. What was sequenced was CD8+ T cells from PBMCs. Source of these receptors: a human donor with multiple sclerosis. CDR3s include the opening cysteine and the closing phenylalanine or tryptophan. The D gene is left open where the match is weak. Not all rows give a size; the values are once, few, many and, for expanded clones, a class.

abundance: -; j_gene: TRBJ2-6; v_gene: TRBV5-8; d_gene: -; CDR3nt: TGTGCCAGCAGCCCGGGGACGGGCTCTGGGGCCAACGTCCTGACTTTC; CDR3aa: CASSPGTGSGANVLTF
abundance: -; j_gene: TRBJ2-7; v_gene: TRBV4-3; d_gene: -; CDR3nt: TGCGCCAGCAGCCAAGTTATGGCAGCGGCCTACGAGCAGTACTTC; CDR3aa: CASSQVMAAAYEQYF
abundance: -; j_gene: TRBJ2-7; v_gene: TRBV6-2/TRBV6-3; d_gene: TRBD2; CDR3nt: TGTGCCAGCAGTTACGGGCGGGAGCGGTCCTACGAGCAGTACTTC; CDR3aa: CASSYGRERSYEQYF
abundance: -; j_gene: TRBJ1-2; v_gene: TRBV20-1; d_gene: TRBD1; CDR3nt: TGCAGTGCTTCCCAGGACAGGCGACACTATGGCTACACCTTC; CDR3aa: CSASQDRRHYGYTF
abundance: -; j_gene: TRBJ1-5; v_gene: TRBV4-3; d_gene: -; CDR3nt: TGCGCCAGCAGCTCAGGATGGGGCGCGAGCAATCAGCCCCAGCATTTT; CDR3aa: CASSSGWGASNQPQHF
abundance: -; j_gene: TRBJ1-5; v_gene: TRBV14; d_gene: -; CDR3nt: TGTGCCAGGACCTCCAGCGACAGTCTCCCCCACAATCAGCCCCAGCATTTT; CDR3aa: CARTSSDSLPHNQPQHF
abundance: -; j_gene: TRBJ2-7; v_gene: TRBV20-1; d_gene: TRBD1; CDR3nt: TGCAGTGCTTACGACAGGGGGATGTACGAGCAGTACTTC; CDR3aa: CSAYDRGMYEQYF
abundance: -; j_gene: TRBJ2-7; v_gene: TRBV5-6; d_gene: TRBD1; CDR3nt: TGTGCCAGCAGCTCTAAGGGACAGGCCTACGAGCAGTACTTC; CDR3aa: CASSSKGQAYEQYF
abundance: -; j_gene: TRBJ2-1; v_gene: TRBV6-2/TRBV6-3; d_gene: TRBD2; CDR3nt: TGTGCCAGCAGTTACGTGGGACTAGTGATCAGTGAGCAGTTCTTC; CDR3aa: CASSYVGLVISEQFF
abundance: -; j_gene: TRBJ2-1; v_gene: TRBV27; d_gene: -; CDR3nt: TGTGCCAGCAGTTCTCTAGGCCGTGAGCAGTTCTTC; CDR3aa: CASSSLGREQFF
abundance: few; j_gene: TRBJ1-1; v_gene: TRBV12-3/TRBV12-4; d_gene: TRBD1; CDR3nt: TGTGCCAGCAGGATCAGGGGAACAGGGGACACTGAAGCTTTCTTT; CDR3aa: CASRIRGTGDTEAFF
abundance: -; j_gene: TRBJ2-1; v_gene: TRBV19; d_gene: TRBD2; CDR3nt: TGTGCCAGTAGTGACGGGAGGGGGGCCGATGAGCAGTTCTTC; CDR3aa: CASSDGRGADEQFF
abundance: -; j_gene: TRBJ1-2; v_gene: TRBV18; d_gene: -; CDR3nt: TGTGCCAGCTCACCACCGGGGGCGCGTCGCTACACCTTC; CDR3aa: CASSPPGARRYTF
abundance: -; j_gene: TRBJ2-1; v_gene: TRBV21-1; d_gene: -; CDR3nt: TGTGCCAGCAGCAATGAAGCAGGGAGCTCCTACAATGAGCAGTTCTTC; CDR3aa: CASSNEAGSSYNEQFF
abundance: -; j_gene: TRBJ2-7; v_gene: TRBV19; d_gene: -; CDR3nt: TGTGCCAGTAGTATAGTTGGAGGGTGGGACGAGCAGTACTTC; CDR3aa: CASSIVGGWDEQYF
abundance: -; j_gene: TRBJ1-5; v_gene: TRBV20-1; d_gene: TRBD1; CDR3nt: TGCAGTGCTAGCATAGGGACAGTCTTGCAGCCCCAGCATTTT; CDR3aa: CSASIGTVLQPQHF